These 21 T cell receptor beta chains share one sample of origin, sequenced in a study of blood T cells in healthy people across ages. PCR was performed a second time for roughly 7 to 11 cycles using a sample-barcoded 5' primer and a J-beta primer mix. TCRdb used MiXCR to reprocess the 5' RACE reads, holding one entry per CDR3 protein. This repertoire shows 1.5 million to 2 million distinct CDR3 sequences, around 50% found once; its top ten account for around 2.1%. Sequences were obtained from blood. These receptors were obtained from a woman in her 40s in good health.

The V and J genes are TRBV20-1 and TRBJ2-3; 9 nucleotides line up with TRBD2. Germline assignment: CDR1 DFQATT and CDR2 SNEGSKA (reference sequence). The V segment lost 4 bases and the J segment 7 bases; nucleotides outside the gene matches: 15. This CDR3 comprises 16 residues. The CDR3 nucleotides read TGCAGTGCTATCCGTAGCGGGGGTTCAATTTCTAATACGCAGTATTTT. Translating it yields CSAIRSGGSISNTQYF.

The V gene is TRBV27, the J gene TRBJ2-7, with 9 bases fitting TRBD1. V dropped 2 bases and J dropped 6; count of bases not matched to a gene: 8. This CDR3 has 15 residues. The V gene's germline CDR1 is MNHEY and CDR2 SMNVEV (reference sequence). The DNA of the CDR3 is TGTGCCAGCAGTTTAAGAGGGACAGGGTTTGCCGAGCAGTACTTC. It is translated as CASSLRGTGFAEQYF.

A few counts support this clonotype. One end of the junction varies from germline; a read error may be responsible. This chain uses TRBV7-2 with TRBJ2-3; perhaps TRBD2 as D (5 bases). The CDR3 consists of 17 residues. Germline loops: CDR1 SGHTA, CDR2 FQGNSA. CDR3 region: CASSRFAVQSGTDTQYF. The CDR3 DNA reads as TGTGCCAGCAGCCGATTTGCGGTACAAAGCGGCACGGATACGCAGTATTTT.

The rearrangement uses TRBV7-9 and TRBJ1-2, with 8 bases aligning to TRBD1. CDR1 is SEHNR and CDR2 is FQNEAQ in the germline V gene (reference sequence). This CDR3 is 17 amino acids long. Trimming at V came to 0 bases and at J to 8 bases, leaving 14 bases not matched to a gene. CDR3 DNA sequence: TGTGCCAGCAGCTTAGCCGGGACAGGAAGCTCCTCCGGGGGCTACACCTTC. Translated: CASSLAGTGSSSGGYTF.

The genes are TRBV3-1 and TRBJ2-7; D not resolved. The CDR3 is made up of 15 amino acids. Germline lookup yields CDR1 LGHDT and CDR2 YNNKEL (reference sequence). V lost 3 bases to trimming and J lost 7 bases, with 19 bases between them. The CDR3 DNA reads as TGTGCCAGCAGCCAGACACGGAGCTCCTACAATGAGCAGTACTTC. Amino acid sequence: CASSQTRSSYNEQYF.

The rearrangement uses TRBV12-3 or TRBV12-4 and TRBJ2-7, with unresolved D. This CDR3 comprises 13 residues. Trimming pared 3 bases from V and 7 bases from J, leaving 13 bases between. The CDR3 loop is CASSFLKGNEQYF. The CDR3 DNA reads TGTGCCAGCAGTTTTCTTAAGGGAAATGAGCAGTACTTC.

The chain is built from TRBV6-2 or TRBV6-3 and TRBJ1-2, with 12 bases identical to TRBD1. Germline lookup yields CDR1 MNHEY and CDR2 SVGEGT. Trimming removed 4 bases from V and 7 bases from J; junction bases left unmatched: 10. The length of the CDR3 is 16 residues. The CDR3 sequence: CASSSAGQGARRGYTF. In DNA, the CDR3 is TGTGCCAGCAGTTCGGCGGGACAGGGGGCGCGTCGTGGCTACACCTTC.

The sample holds a few counts of this clonotype. The rearrangement joins TRBV9 to TRBJ1-4, with D maybe TRBD1 (6 bases). CDR3 length equals 15 residues. The germline gives CDR1 SGDLS, CDR2 YYNGEE. Deletions cut 4 bases from V and 5 bases from J, with 15 bases between. CDR3 sequence: CASSPLWQGNEKLFF. In DNA, the CDR3 is TGTGCCAGCAGCCCCCTCTGGCAGGGGAATGAAAAACTGTTTTTT.

The V and J genes are TRBV5-1 and TRBJ2-6; D is uncertain. The germline CDR1 and CDR2 sequences are SGHRS and YFSETQ. With 2 bases removed from V and 6 bases from J, the gap between germline ends came to 9 bases. This CDR3 region has 14 residues. The CDR3 nucleotides are TGCGCCAGCAGCTTCTGGGAAACGGCCAACGTCCTGACTTTC. It codes for CASSFWETANVLTF.

This clonotype was counted only a few times. V gene TRBV27 combines with J gene TRBJ2-1; D perhaps matches TRBD1 (7 bases). Germline CDR1 and CDR2: MNHEY and SMNVEV (reference sequence). The CDR3 has 14 amino acids. V was shortened by 3 bases and J by 8 bases, with 14 bases between the two germline ends. CDR3: CASSLTPRGDEQFF. The CDR3 DNA sequence: TGTGCCAGCAGTTTGACCCCCAGGGGGGATGAGCAGTTCTTC.

This rearrangement joins TRBV2 to TRBJ2-2; a possible D gene is TRBD2 (5 bases). The CDR3 has 15 amino acids. Trimming stripped 4 bases from V and 3 bases from J, with 12 bases between. The germline CDR1 and CDR2 sequences are SNHLY and FYNNEI. CDR3 sequence reads: CASSGKRDYTGELFF. The DNA of the CDR3 is TGTGCCAGCAGTGGAAAACGGGATTACACCGGGGAGCTGTTTTTT.

This rearrangement joins TRBV11-3 to TRBJ2-1, with 12 bases matching TRBD2. The V gene's germline CDR1 is SGHNT and CDR2 YENEEA. The CDR3 length is 16 residues. V gave up 5 bases and J gave up 5 bases; unmatched junction bases: 7. The CDR3 bases are TGTGCCAGCAGCCCGGCGACTAGCGGGGGCAACAATGAGCAGTTCTTC. The encoded protein is CASSPATSGGNNEQFF.

The chain combines TRBV12-3 or TRBV12-4 with TRBJ2-3; D gene uncertain. The CDR3 extends over 11 amino acids. V was cut by 7 bases and J by 6 bases, with 8 bases left in between. The CDR3 loop reads CASNSRDTQYF. CDR3 nucleotide sequence: TGTGCCAGCAACTCGAGGGATACGCAGTATTTT.

The chain carries TRBV24-1 and TRBJ1-2; no firm D call. In germline, CDR1 is KGHDR, CDR2 SFDVKD. There are 13 residues in the CDR3. V was clipped by 7 bases and J by 4 bases, with 12 bases between them. CDR3 residues: CATSEPGRYGYTF. Here the CDR3 DNA reads TGTGCCACCAGCGAGCCCGGTCGCTATGGCTACACCTTC.

In its sample, this clonotype was seen a few times. The chain has TRBV29-1 and TRBJ1-5; a possible D gene is TRBD1 (5 bases). The CDR3 has 14 amino acids. V was shortened by 4 bases and J by 2 bases, with 12 bases between the two germline ends. In germline, CDR1 is SQVTM, CDR2 ANQGSEA. The CDR3 DNA is TGCAGCGTTGTGCAGGGTACGGGCAATCAGCCCCAGCATTTT. As protein: CSVVQGTGNQPQHF.

This rearrangement joins TRBV25-1 to TRBJ2-4; weak D call: TRBD1 (6 bases). V was cut by 5 bases and J by 14 bases, with 19 bases left in between. The germline gives CDR1 MGHDK, CDR2 SYGVNS. This CDR3 contains 13 residues. In nucleotides, the CDR3 is TGTGCCAGCAGTTTACGGACAGCCGATCTCAAGTACTTC. Protein sequence: CASSLRTADLKYF.

This clonotype was counted only a few times. This chain uses TRBV20-1 with TRBJ2-6; D might be TRBD2 (5 bases). The CDR3 consists of 15 residues. V dropped 2 bases and J dropped 2 bases, with 10 bases sitting between them. Germline loops: CDR1 DFQATT, CDR2 SNEGSKA (reference sequence). The CDR3 DNA is TGCAGTGCTAGAAGATGGACTGCTGGGGCCAACGTCCTGACTTTC. This gives the protein CSARRWTAGANVLTF.

The rearrangement uses TRBV2 and TRBJ2-3; TRBD2 aligns across 8 bases. CDR1 is SNHLY, CDR2 FYNNEI, per germline. The J segment lost 0 bases and the V segment lost 7 bases, leaving 6 bases of the junction unmatched. The CDR3 is made up of 15 amino acids. This chain's CDR3 is CASTAGGFSTDTQYF. The CDR3, as DNA: TGTGCCAGCACGGCGGGGGGATTTAGCACAGATACGCAGTATTTT.

J is TRBJ2-5 and V is TRBV15; no reliable D call. V was shortened by 0 bases and J by 9 bases, with 20 bases between the two germline ends. This CDR3 region has 16 residues. Germline V gene data show CDR1 as LNHNV and CDR2 as YYDKDF (reference sequence). The CDR3 protein is CATSRDPRGSRVAQYF. DNA for the CDR3: TGTGCCACCAGCAGAGATCCCCGTGGGTCTCGGGTGGCCCAGTACTTC.

The chain employs TRBV4-2 and TRBJ1-2; 7 bases agree with TRBD1. The CDR3 is 13 residues long. V lost 5 bases to trimming and J lost 6 bases; unmatched junction nucleotides: 6. CDR1 is LGHNA, CDR2 YNFKEQ, per germline. For the CDR3, the DNA is TGTGCCAGCAGCGCCCTGACAGGGAATGGCTACACCTTC. The encoded protein is CASSALTGNGYTF.

This clonotype was counted at least ten times. The chain is built from TRBV20-1 and TRBJ2-5; 7 nucleotides match TRBD1. Germline V lookup: CDR1 DFQATT, CDR2 SNEGSKA (reference sequence). Unmatched junction bases numbered 1, after V lost 4 bases and J lost 2 bases. This CDR3 comprises 12 residues. The CDR3 coding sequence is TGCAGTGCTATCAGGGGGCAAGAGACCCAGTACTTC. This gives the protein CSAIRGQETQYF.